These 6 T cell receptor beta chains originate from one sample sequenced in a study of radiotherapy plus CTLA-4 blockade in lung cancer. Some clones are missing from TCRdb's copy, which holds only in-frame ones; the method was immunoSEQ multiplex PCR. The sample contains more than 90,000 clones, around 88% of which appear only once. Sequencing used peripheral blood, obtained from a patient treated with radiotherapy plus ipilimumab. These receptors were taken from a human donor with non-small cell lung cancer that progressed on radiotherapy plus ipilimumab.

This clone was seen a few times. The rearrangement uses TRBV6-1 and TRBJ2-3; 11 positions match TRBD2. V shed 2 bases, J shed 4 bases, and the junction held 8 bases outside the gene matches. The germline V gene encodes CDR1 MNHNS and CDR2 SASEGT. The CDR3 loop spans 17 amino acids. CDR3 loop: CASSETTSGSFADTQYF. Here the CDR3 DNA reads TGTGCCAGCAGTGAAACTACTAGCGGGAGTTTTGCAGATACGCAGTATTTT.

J is TRBJ1-1 and V is TRBV4-2; D call uncertain. Trimming removed 4 bases from V and 0 bases from J, with 12 bases in between. The CDR3 has 15 amino acids. Germline CDR1 and CDR2: LGHNA and YNFKEQ. The CDR3 reads CASSPNLGVNTEAFF. CDR3 in DNA: TGTGCCAGCAGCCCAAACCTCGGGGTGAACACTGAAGCTTTCTTT.

The chain recombines TRBV27 with TRBJ2-2; D tentatively fits TRBD1 or TRBD2 (6 bases each). The CDR3 has 15 amino acids. Trimming took 6 bases from V and 5 from J, leaving 16 bases between them. CDR1 MNHEY and CDR2 SMNVEV come from the germline V gene (reference sequence). DNA of the CDR3: TGTGCCAGCAGCCGGGCGGGGCAGGGGACCGGGGAGCTGTTTTTT. This sequence encodes CASSRAGQGTGELFF.

The chain couples TRBV5-1 to TRBJ1-2; D is ambiguous. The germline gives CDR1 SGHRS, CDR2 YFSETQ. V was clipped by 4 bases and J by 8 bases, with 15 bases between them. The CDR3 length is 13 residues. The DNA for the CDR3 is TGCGCCAGCAGCCTGGACGGCCCCTACGGCTACACCTTC. Translating gives CASSLDGPYGYTF. The complete variable domain, with remaining parts taken from reference TRBV5-1 and TRBJ1-2, reads KAGVTQTPRYLIKTRGQQVTLSCSPISGHRSVSWYQQTPGQGLQFLFEYFSETQRNKGNFPGRFSGRQFSNSRSEMNVSTLELGDSALYLCASSLDGPYGYTFGSGTRLTVV.

This chain joins TRBV29-1 and TRBJ2-5; D may be TRBD2 (5 bases). Trimming took 1 base from V and 0 from J, leaving 6 bases between them. Germline lookup yields CDR1 SQVTM and CDR2 ANQGSEA. This CDR3 comprises 13 residues. CDR3 loop: CSVEVAYQETQYF. CDR3 DNA sequence: TGCAGCGTTGAAGTAGCGTACCAAGAGACCCAGTACTTC.

The chain carries TRBV7-9 and TRBJ2-2; D remains ambiguous. Germline V gene sequence: CDR1 SEHNR, CDR2 FQNEAQ (reference sequence). CDR3 length: 15 amino acids. Trimming took off 1 base at V and 9 bases at J, with 15 bases between the two ends. The CDR3, as DNA: TGTGCCAGCAGCTTAGTAGGCGAATCTGGGAGGGAGCTGTTTTTT. It codes for CASSLVGESGRELFF.